A selection of T cell receptor beta chains follows, all from one sample in a study of T-cell memory formation after mild COVID-19. TCRdb ran MiXCR on the 5' RACE reads and lists one entry per CDR3 protein. The sample shows hundreds of thousands of distinct CDR3 sequences, around 25% of them seen only once. The sequencing sample was made of PBMCs or a T cell subset sorted from them (not recorded which). The receptors shown here come from an adult woman who had mild COVID-19 (a few samples of this study predate the infection). Cell type and time point are not known. CDR3s include the opening cysteine and the closing phenylalanine or tryptophan. Each record gives: V gene, clone size, J gene, D gene, CDR3 protein, CDR3 DNA. A D gene is named only where the DNA matches it firmly. The size entry is marked missing in some rows and otherwise reads once, few, many or a size class.

V: TRBV25-1
size: -
J: TRBJ2-3
D: TRBD2
CDR3: CASSEYFGGAVDTQYF
DNA: TGTGCCAGCAGTGAATATTTCGGGGGGGCCGTAGATACGCAGTATTTT

V: TRBV11-3
size: -
J: TRBJ2-1
D: -
CDR3: CASGSTPLRYNEQFF
DNA: TGTGCCAGCGGATCGACTCCGCTGCGCTACAATGAGCAGTTCTTC

V: TRBV29-1
size: many
J: TRBJ2-4
D: -
CDR3: CSVEVRLEGVKNIQYF
DNA: TGCAGCGTTGAAGTACGACTAGAGGGAGTCAAAAACATTCAGTACTTC

V: TRBV24-1
size: few
J: TRBJ2-3
D: -
CDR3: CATSGGVYRGRTDTQYF
DNA: TGTGCCACCAGCGGCGGCGTTTATCGGGGACGCACAGATACGCAGTATTTT

V: TRBV29-1
size: few
J: TRBJ2-1
D: -
CDR3: CSVEKRDTDLDEQFF
DNA: TGCAGCGTTGAAAAACGGGACACCGATCTGGATGAGCAGTTCTTC

V: TRBV7-6
size: -
J: TRBJ2-1
D: -
CDR3: CASSPGKGTYNEQFF
DNA: TGTGCCAGCAGCCCTGGAAAGGGCACCTACAATGAGCAGTTCTTC

V: TRBV12-3/TRBV12-4
size: few
J: TRBJ2-5
D: -
CDR3: CASSPTRQETQYF
DNA: TGTGCCAGCAGTCCGACTAGACAAGAGACCCAGTACTTC

V: TRBV9
size: few
J: TRBJ2-5
D: -
CDR3: CASSDSALRWQETQYF
DNA: TGTGCCAGCAGCGACTCCGCCCTAAGATGGCAAGAGACCCAGTACTTC

V: TRBV19
size: -
J: TRBJ1-1
D: -
CDR3: CASSFGASQNTEAFF
DNA: TGTGCCAGTAGTTTTGGCGCATCCCAGAACACTGAAGCTTTCTTT

V: TRBV6-2/TRBV6-3
size: -
J: TRBJ2-3
D: -
CDR3: CASSLEVDTQYF
DNA: TGTGCCAGCAGTTTAGAAGTGGATACGCAGTATTTT

V: TRBV7-9
size: few
J: TRBJ2-5
D: TRBD2
CDR3: CASSPRTSGRQLGSQYF
DNA: TGTGCCAGCAGCCCTAGGACTAGCGGGAGGCAACTCGGGTCCCAGTACTTC

V: TRBV7-9
size: few
J: TRBJ2-1
D: -
CDR3: CASIGVSNEQFF
DNA: TGTGCCAGCATCGGGGTTTCCAATGAGCAGTTCTTC

V: TRBV7-9
size: many
J: TRBJ2-7
D: -
CDR3: CASSLDPTDEQYF
DNA: TGTGCCAGCAGCTTAGACCCCACGGACGAGCAGTACTTC

V: TRBV12-3/TRBV12-4
size: -
J: TRBJ2-1
D: TRBD2
CDR3: CASRRLAGVLYEQFF
DNA: TGTGCCAGCAGGAGACTAGCGGGAGTTTTATATGAGCAGTTCTTC

V: TRBV29-1
size: -
J: TRBJ2-7
D: -
CDR3: CSVEGMGASYEQYF
DNA: TGCAGCGTTGAGGGAATGGGAGCGTCCTACGAGCAGTACTTC

V: TRBV5-6
size: few
J: TRBJ2-7
D: -
CDR3: CASRLQATSFYEQYF
DNA: TGTGCCAGCAGACTGCAGGCGACTAGTTTCTACGAGCAGTACTTC

V: TRBV5-5
size: few
J: TRBJ2-5
D: -
CDR3: CASSLGAVPQETQYF
DNA: TGTGCCAGCAGCTTGGGGGCAGTCCCCCAAGAGACCCAGTACTTC

V: TRBV7-9
size: -
J: TRBJ1-4
D: -
CDR3: CASGGPNEKLFF
DNA: TGTGCCTCTGGGGGCCCTAATGAAAAACTGTTTTTT

V: TRBV18
size: few
J: TRBJ2-1
D: TRBD1
CDR3: CASSQQTGGDQFF
DNA: TGTGCCAGCTCCCAACAAACAGGGGGCGACCAGTTCTTC

V: TRBV7-2
size: -
J: TRBJ2-3
D: -
CDR3: CASSLGEDWTDTQYF
DNA: TGTGCCAGCAGCTTAGGTGAGGATTGGACAGATACGCAGTATTTT

V: TRBV20-1
size: -
J: TRBJ2-2
D: TRBD2
CDR3: CSARQSGRGTGELFF
DNA: TGCAGTGCTAGACAAAGCGGGAGGGGTACCGGGGAGCTGTTTTTT

V: TRBV24-1
size: -
J: TRBJ1-1
D: -
CDR3: CATSDLHGTEAFF
DNA: TGTGCCACCAGTGATTTGCACGGCACTGAAGCTTTCTTT

V: TRBV20-1
size: -
J: TRBJ2-1
D: -
CDR3: CSARRGRHNEQFF
DNA: TGCAGTGCTAGAAGGGGAAGACACAATGAGCAGTTCTTC